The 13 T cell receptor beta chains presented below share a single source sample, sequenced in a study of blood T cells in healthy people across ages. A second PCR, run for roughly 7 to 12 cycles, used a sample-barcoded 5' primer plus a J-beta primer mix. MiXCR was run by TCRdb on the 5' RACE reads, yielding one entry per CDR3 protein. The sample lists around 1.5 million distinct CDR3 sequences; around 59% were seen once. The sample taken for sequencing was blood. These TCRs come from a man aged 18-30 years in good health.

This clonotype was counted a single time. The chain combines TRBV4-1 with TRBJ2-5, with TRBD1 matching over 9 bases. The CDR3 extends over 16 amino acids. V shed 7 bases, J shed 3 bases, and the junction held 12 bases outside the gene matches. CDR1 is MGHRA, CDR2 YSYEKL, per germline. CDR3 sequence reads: CASNSPGQGFEETQYF. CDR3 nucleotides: TGCGCCAGCAACTCTCCGGGACAGGGTTTTGAAGAGACCCAGTACTTC.

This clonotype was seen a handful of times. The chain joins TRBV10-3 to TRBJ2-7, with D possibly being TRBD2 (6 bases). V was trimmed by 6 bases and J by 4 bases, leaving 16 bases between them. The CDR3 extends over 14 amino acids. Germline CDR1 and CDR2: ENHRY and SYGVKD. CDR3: CAISPRGAWYEQYF. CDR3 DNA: TGTGCCATCAGCCCGCGGGGAGCTTGGTACGAGCAGTACTTC.

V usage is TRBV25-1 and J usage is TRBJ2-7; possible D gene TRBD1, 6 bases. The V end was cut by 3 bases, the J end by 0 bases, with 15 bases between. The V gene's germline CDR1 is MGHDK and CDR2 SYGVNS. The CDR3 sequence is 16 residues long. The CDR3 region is CASSERGTKHSYEQYF. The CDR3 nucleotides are TGTGCCAGCAGTGAGAGGGGGACAAAGCACTCCTACGAGCAGTACTTC.

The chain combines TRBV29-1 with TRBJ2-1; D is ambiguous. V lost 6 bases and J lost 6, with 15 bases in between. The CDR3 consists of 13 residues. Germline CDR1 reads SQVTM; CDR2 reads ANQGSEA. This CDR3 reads CSVHGLSSNEQFF. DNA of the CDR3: TGCAGCGTCCACGGCCTCAGTTCCAATGAGCAGTTCTTC.

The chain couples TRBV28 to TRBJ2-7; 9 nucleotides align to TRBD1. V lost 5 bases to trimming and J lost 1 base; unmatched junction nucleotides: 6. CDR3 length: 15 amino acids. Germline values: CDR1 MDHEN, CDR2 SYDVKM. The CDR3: CASSTRTGESYEQYF. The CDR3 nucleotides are TGTGCCAGCAGTACCCGGACAGGGGAGTCCTACGAGCAGTACTTC.

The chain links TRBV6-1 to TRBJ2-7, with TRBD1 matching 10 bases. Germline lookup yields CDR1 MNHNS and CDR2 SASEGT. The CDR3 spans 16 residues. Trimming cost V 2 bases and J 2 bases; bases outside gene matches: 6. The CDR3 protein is CASSEWDRGPTYEQYF. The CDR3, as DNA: TGTGCCAGCAGTGAATGGGACAGGGGACCTACCTACGAGCAGTACTTC.

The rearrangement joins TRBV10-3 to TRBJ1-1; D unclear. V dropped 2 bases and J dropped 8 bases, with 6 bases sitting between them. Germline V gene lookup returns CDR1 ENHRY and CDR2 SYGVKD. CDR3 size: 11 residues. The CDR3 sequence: CAISEGKEAFF. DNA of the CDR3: TGTGCCATCAGTGAGGGAAAGGAAGCTTTCTTT.

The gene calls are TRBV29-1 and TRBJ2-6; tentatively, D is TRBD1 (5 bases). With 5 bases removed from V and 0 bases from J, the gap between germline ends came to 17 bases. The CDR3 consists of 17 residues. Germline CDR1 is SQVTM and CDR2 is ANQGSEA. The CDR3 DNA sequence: TGCAGCGTTAAAGTAACAGGTGTAGACTCTGGGGCCAACGTCCTGACTTTC. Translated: CSVKVTGVDSGANVLTF.

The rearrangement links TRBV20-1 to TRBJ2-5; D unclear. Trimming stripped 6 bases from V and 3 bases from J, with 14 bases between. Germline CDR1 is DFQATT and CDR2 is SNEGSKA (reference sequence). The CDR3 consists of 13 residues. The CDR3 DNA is TGCAGTGCCTTGGGCCCCTGGGAAGAGACCCAGTACTTC. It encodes CSALGPWEETQYF.

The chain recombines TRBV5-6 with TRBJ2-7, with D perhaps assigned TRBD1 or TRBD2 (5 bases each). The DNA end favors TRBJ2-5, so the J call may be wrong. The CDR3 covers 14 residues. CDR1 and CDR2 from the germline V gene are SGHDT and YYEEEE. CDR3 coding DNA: TGTGCCAGCAGCTTTACGGGACCGCTAGAGACCCAGTACTTC. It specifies CASSFTGPLETQYF.

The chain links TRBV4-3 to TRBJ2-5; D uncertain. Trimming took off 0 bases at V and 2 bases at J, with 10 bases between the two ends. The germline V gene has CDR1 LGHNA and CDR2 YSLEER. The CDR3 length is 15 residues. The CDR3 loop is CASSQDWLGQETQYF. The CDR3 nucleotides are TGCGCCAGCAGCCAAGATTGGCTAGGACAAGAGACCCAGTACTTC.

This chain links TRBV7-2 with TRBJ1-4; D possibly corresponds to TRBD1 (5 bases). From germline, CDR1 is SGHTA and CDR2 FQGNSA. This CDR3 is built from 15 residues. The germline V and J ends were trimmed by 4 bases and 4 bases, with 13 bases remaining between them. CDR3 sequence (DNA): TGTGCCAGCAGCTCGGGGGGGGAGTATAATGAAAAACTGTTTTTT. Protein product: CASSSGGEYNEKLFF.

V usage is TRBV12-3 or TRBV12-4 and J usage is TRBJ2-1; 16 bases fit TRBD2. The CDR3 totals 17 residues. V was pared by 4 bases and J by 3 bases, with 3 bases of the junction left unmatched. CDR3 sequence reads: CASSWGLAGGIYNEQFF. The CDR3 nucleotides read TGTGCCAGCAGTTGGGGACTAGCGGGAGGGATCTACAATGAGCAGTTCTTC.